This TCR beta chain comes out of a study of blood T cell repertoires in COVID-19. Background on the study: COVID-19 samples from acute and convalescent phases originated in the United States, Italy and Spain.

TCRdb keeps only in-frame clones here, not all; method: immunoSEQ multiplex PCR. The repertoire holds more than 95,000 clones, over 75% seen once, with less than 2% in the top ten. Trimming at V came to 0 bases and at J to 2 bases, leaving 4 bases not matched to a gene. The CDR3 contains 15 residues. Germline CDR1 is SGHRS and CDR2 is YFSETQ. This TCR came from a man aged 55 to 70 with acute or convalescent COVID-19. The chain recombines TRBV5-1 with TRBJ2-5, with 7 bases identical to TRBD2. What was sequenced was peripheral blood. The CDR3 DNA is TGCGCCAGCAGCTTGGCCGGGGGGATACAAGAGACCCAGTACTTC. This translates into CASSLAGGIQETQYF.